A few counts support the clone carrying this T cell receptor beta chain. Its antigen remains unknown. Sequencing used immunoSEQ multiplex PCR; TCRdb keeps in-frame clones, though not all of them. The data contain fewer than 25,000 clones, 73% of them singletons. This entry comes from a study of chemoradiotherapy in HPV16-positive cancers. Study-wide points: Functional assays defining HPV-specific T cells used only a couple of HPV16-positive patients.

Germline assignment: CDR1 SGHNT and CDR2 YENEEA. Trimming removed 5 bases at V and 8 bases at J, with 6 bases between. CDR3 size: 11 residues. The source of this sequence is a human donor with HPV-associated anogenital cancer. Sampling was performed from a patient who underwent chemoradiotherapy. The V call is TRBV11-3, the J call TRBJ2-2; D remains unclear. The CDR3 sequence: CASSRLGELFF. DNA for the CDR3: TGTGCCAGCAGCCGTCTTGGGGAGCTGTTTTTT.